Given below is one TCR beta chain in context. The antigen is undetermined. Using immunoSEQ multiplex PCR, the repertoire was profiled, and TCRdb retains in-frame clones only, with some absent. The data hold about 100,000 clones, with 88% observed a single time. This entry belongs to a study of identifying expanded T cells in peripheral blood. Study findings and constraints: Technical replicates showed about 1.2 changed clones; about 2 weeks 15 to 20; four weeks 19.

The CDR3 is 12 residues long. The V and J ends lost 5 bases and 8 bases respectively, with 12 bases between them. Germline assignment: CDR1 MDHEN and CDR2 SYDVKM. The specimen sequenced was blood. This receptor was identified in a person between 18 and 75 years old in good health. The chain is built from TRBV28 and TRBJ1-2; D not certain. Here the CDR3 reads CASSAQWIGYTF. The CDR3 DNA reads TGTGCCAGCAGTGCACAATGGATCGGCTACACCTTC.